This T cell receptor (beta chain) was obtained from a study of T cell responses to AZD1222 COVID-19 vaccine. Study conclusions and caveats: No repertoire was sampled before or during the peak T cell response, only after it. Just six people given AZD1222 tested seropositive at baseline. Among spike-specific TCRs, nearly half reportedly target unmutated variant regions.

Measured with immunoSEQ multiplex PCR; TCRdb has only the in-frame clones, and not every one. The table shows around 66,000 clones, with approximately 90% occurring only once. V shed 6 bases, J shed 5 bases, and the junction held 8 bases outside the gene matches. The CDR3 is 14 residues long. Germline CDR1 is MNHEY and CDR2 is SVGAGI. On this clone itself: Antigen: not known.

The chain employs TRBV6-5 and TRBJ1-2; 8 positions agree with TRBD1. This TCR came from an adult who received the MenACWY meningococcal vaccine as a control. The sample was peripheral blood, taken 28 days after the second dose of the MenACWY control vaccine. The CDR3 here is CASSPGGTGYGYTF. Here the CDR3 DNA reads TGTGCCAGCAGCCCCGGTGGGACAGGTTATGGCTACACCTTC.